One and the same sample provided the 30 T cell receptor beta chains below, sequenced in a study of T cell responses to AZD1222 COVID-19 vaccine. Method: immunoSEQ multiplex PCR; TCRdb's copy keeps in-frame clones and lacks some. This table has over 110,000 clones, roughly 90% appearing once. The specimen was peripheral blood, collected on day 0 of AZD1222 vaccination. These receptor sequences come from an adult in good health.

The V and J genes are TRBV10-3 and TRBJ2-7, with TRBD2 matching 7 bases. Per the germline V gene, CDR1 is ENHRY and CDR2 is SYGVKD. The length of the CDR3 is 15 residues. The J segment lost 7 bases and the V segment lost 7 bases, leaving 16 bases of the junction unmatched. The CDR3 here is CAITASAGVSGEQYF. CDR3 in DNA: TGTGCCATCACCGCTTCTGCGGGAGTTTCGGGGGAGCAGTACTTC.

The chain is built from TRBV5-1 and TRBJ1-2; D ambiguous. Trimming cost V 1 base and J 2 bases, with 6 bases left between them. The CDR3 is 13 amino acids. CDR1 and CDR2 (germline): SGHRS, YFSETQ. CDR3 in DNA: TGCGCCAGCAGCTTGAGTGGAAACTATGGCTACACCTTC. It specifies CASSLSGNYGYTF.

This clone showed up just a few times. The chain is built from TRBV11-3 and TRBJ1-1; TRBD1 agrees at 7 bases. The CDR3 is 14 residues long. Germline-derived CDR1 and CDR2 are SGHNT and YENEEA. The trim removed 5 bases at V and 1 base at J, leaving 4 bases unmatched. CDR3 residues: CASSPGGGNTEAFF. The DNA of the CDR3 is TGTGCCAGCAGCCCAGGGGGTGGGAACACTGAAGCTTTCTTT.

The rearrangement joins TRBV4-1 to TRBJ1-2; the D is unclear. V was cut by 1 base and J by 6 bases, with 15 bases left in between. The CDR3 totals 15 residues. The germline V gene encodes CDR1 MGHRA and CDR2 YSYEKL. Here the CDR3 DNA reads TGCGCCAGCAGCCAAGGGGCAGACAACCTGAATGGCTACACCTTC. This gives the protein CASSQGADNLNGYTF.

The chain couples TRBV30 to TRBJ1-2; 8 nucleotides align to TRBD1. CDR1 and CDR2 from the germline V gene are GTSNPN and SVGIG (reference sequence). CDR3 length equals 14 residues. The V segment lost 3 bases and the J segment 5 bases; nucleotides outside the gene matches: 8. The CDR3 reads CAWSQDRAGYGYTF. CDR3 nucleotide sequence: TGTGCCTGGAGCCAGGACAGGGCCGGATATGGCTACACCTTC. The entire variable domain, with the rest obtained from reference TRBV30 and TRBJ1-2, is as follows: SQTIHQWPATLVQPVGSPLSLECTVEGTSNPNLYWYRQAAGRGLQLLFYSVGIGQISSEVPQNLSASRPQDRQFILSSKKLLLSDSGFYLCAWSQDRAGYGYTFGSGTRLTVV.

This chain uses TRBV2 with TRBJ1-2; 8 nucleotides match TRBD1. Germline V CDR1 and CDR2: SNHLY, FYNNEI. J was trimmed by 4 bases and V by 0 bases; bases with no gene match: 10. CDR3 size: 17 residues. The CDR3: CASSEAGLGQEGYGYTF. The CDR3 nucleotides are TGTGCCAGCAGTGAAGCGGGACTGGGACAGGAGGGCTATGGCTACACCTTC.

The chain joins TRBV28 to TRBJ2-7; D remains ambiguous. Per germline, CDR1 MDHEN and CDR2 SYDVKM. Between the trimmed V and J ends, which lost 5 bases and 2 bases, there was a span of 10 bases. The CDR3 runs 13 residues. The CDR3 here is CASSPPSTYEQYF. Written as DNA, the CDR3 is TGTGCCAGCAGTCCACCATCCACCTACGAGCAGTACTTC.

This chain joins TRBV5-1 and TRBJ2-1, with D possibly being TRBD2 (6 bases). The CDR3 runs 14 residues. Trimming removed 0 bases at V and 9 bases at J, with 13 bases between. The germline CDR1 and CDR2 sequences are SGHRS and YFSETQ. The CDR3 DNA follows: TGCGCCAGCAGCTTGGCCCCGGGAGCGGGTGAGCAGTTCTTC. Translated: CASSLAPGAGEQFF. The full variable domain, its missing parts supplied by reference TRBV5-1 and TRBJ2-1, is KAGVTQTPRYLIKTRGQQVTLSCSPISGHRSVSWYQQTPGQGLQFLFEYFSETQRNKGNFPGRFSGRQFSNSRSEMNVSTLELGDSALYLCASSLAPGAGEQFFGPGTRLTVL.

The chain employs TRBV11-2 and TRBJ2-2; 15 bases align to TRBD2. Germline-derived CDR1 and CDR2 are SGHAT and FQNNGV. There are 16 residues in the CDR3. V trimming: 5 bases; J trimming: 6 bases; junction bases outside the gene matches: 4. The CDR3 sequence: CASSIRTSGRAGELFF. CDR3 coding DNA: TGTGCCAGCAGCATTCGGACTAGCGGGAGGGCCGGGGAGCTGTTTTTT. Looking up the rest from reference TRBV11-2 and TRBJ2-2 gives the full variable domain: EAGVAQSPRYKIIEKRQSVAFWCNPISGHATLYWYQQILGQGPKLLIQFQNNGVVDDSQLPKDRFSAERLKGVDSTLKIQPAKLEDSAVYLCASSIRTSGRAGELFFGEGSRLTVL.

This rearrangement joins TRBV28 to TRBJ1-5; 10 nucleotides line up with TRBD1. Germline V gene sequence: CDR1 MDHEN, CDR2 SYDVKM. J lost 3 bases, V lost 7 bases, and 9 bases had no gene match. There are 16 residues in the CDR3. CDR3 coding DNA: TGTGCCAGCACCTTTCGGGACAGGGGCCCCAATCAGCCCCAGCATTTT. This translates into CASTFRDRGPNQPQHF.

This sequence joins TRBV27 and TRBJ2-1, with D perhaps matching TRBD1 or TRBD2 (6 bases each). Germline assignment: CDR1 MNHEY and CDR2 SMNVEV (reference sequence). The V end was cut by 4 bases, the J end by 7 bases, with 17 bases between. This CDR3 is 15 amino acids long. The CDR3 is CASSSMGGYNNEQFF. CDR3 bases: TGTGCCAGCAGTTCAATGGGGGGCTATAATAATGAGCAGTTCTTC.

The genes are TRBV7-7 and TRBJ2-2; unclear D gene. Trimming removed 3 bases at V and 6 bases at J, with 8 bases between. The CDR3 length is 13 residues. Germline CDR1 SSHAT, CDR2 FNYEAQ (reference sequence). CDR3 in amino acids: CASSLSTAGELFF. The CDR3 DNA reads TGTGCCAGCAGCTTGTCCACAGCCGGGGAGCTGTTTTTT.

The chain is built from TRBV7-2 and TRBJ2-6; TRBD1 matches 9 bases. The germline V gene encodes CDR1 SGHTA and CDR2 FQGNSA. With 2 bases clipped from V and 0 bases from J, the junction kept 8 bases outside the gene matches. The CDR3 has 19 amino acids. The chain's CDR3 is CASSLYAGQGLSGANVLTF. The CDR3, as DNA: TGTGCCAGCAGCTTATATGCGGGACAGGGCCTCTCTGGGGCCAACGTCCTGACTTTC. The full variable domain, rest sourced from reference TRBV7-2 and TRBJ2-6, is GAGVSQSPSNKVTEKGKDVELRCDPISGHTALYWYRQSLGQGLEFLIYFQGNSAPDKSGLPSDRFSAERTGGSVSTLTIQRTQQEDSAVYLCASSLYAGQGLSGANVLTFGAGSRLTVL.

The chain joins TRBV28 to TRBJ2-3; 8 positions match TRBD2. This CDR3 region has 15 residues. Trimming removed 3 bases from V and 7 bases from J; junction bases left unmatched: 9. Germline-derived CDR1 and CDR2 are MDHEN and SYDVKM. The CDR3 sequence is CASSFPGRGANTQYF. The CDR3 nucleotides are TGTGCCAGCAGTTTCCCGGGGCGGGGGGCTAATACGCAGTATTTT.

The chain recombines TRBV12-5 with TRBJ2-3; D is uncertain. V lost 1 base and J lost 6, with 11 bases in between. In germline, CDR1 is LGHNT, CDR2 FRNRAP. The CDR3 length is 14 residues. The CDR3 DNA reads TGTGCTAGTGGTTTGGGGAATACTGTGGATACGCAGTATTTT. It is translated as CASGLGNTVDTQYF.

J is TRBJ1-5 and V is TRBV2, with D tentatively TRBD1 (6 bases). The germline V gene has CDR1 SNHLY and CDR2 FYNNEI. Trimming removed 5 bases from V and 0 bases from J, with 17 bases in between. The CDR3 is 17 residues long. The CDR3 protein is CASSLQGPLFSNQPQHF. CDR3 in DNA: TGTGCCAGCAGTTTGCAGGGGCCTCTTTTTAGCAATCAGCCCCAGCATTTT.

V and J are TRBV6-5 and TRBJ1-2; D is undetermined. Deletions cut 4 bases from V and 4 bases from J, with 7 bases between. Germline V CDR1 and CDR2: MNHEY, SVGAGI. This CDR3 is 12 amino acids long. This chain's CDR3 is CASSFKGYGYTF. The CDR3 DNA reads TGTGCCAGCAGTTTTAAAGGCTATGGCTACACCTTC.

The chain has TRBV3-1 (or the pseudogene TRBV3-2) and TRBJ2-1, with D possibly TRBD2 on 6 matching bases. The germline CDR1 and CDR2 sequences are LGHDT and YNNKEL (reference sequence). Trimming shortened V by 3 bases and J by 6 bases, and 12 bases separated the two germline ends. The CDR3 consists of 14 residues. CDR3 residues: CASSHENGGNEQFF. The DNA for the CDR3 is TGTGCCAGCAGCCATGAGAACGGGGGCAATGAGCAGTTCTTC.

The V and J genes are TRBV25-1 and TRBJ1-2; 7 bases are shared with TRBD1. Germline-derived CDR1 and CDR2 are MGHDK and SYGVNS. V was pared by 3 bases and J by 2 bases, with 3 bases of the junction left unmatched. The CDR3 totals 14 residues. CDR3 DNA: TGTGCCAGCAGTGACCTGGGACAGAACTATGGCTACACCTTC. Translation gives CASSDLGQNYGYTF.

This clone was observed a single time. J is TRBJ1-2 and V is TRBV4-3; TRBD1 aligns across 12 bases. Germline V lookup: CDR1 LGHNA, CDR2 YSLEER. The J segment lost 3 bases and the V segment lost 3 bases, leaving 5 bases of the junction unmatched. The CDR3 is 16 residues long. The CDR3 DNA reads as TGCGCCAGCAGCCAGGGACAGGGGGCCTTAGACTATGGCTACACCTTC. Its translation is CASSQGQGALDYGYTF.

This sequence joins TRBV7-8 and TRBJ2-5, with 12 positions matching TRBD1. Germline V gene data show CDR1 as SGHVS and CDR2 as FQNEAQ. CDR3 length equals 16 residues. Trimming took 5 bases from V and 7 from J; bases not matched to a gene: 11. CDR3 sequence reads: CASSPRDRGLRVTQYF. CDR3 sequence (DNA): TGTGCCAGCAGCCCCCGGGACAGGGGGCTACGGGTGACCCAGTACTTC.

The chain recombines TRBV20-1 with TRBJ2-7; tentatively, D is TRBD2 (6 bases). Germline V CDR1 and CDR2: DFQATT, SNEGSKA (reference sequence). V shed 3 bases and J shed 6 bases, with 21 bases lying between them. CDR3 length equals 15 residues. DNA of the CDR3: TGCAGTGCTAGTGGGTTTAGCGGACTCGAATTCGAGCAGTACTTC. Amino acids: CSASGFSGLEFEQYF.

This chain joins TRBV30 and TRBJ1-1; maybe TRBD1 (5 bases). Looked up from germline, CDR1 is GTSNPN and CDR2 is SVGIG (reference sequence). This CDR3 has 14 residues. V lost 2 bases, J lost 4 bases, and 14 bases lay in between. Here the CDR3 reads CAWSLGGKGTEAFF. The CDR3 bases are TGTGCCTGGAGTTTGGGGGGGAAGGGCACTGAAGCTTTCTTT.

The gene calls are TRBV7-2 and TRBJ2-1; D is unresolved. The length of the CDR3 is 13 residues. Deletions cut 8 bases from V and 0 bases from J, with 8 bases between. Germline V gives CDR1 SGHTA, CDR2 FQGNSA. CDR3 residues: CASLRFSYNEQFF. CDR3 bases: TGTGCCAGCTTGCGTTTCTCCTACAATGAGCAGTTCTTC.

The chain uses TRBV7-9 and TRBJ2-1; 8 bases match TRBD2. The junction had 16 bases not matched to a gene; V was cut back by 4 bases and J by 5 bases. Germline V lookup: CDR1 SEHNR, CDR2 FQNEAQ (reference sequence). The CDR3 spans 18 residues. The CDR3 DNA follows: TGTGCCAGCAGCTCAGATCTCCCGGGAGGGCCGATAAACAATGAGCAGTTCTTC. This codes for CASSSDLPGGPINNEQFF.

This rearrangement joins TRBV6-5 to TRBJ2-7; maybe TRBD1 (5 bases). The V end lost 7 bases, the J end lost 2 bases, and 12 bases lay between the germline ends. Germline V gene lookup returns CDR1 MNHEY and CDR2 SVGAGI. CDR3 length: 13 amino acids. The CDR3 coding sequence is TGTGCCAGCACAAACAGGAGAACCTACGAGCAGTACTTC. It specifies CASTNRRTYEQYF.

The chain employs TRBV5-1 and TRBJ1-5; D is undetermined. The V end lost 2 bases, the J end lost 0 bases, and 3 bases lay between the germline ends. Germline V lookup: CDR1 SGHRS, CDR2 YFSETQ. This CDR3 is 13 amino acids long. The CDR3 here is CASSFDSNQPQHF. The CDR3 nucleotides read TGCGCCAGCAGCTTCGATAGCAATCAGCCCCAGCATTTT.

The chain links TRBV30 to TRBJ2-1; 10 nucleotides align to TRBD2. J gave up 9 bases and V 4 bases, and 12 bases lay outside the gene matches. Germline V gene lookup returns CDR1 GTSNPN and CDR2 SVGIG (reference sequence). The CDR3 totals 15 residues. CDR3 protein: CAWMEASGRAGEQFF. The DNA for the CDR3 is TGTGCCTGGATGGAGGCTAGCGGGAGAGCGGGTGAGCAGTTCTTC.

This CDR3 is CASSEDREENSPLHF. The CDR3 bases are TGTGCCAGCAGTGAGGACAGGGAAGAAAATTCACCCCTCCACTTT. This chain links TRBV6-4 with TRBJ1-6; 8 bases are a match to TRBD1. Per germline, CDR1 MRHNA and CDR2 SNTAGT. V was clipped by 3 bases and J by 7 bases; unmatched bases: 5. The CDR3 has 15 residues.

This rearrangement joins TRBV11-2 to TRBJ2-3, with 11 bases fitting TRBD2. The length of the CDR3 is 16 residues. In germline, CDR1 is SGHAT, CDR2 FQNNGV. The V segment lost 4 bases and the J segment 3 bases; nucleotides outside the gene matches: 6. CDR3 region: CASSWGRLAGTDTQYF. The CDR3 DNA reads TGTGCCAGCAGCTGGGGGAGACTAGCGGGAACAGATACGCAGTATTTT.